Given below is one TCR beta chain in context. This entry belongs to a study of technical replicates of blood from a handful of donors. Assay used: immunoSEQ multiplex PCR; TCRdb lists only in-frame clones, some missing. The table has about 89,000 clones, about 94% seen once; the top ten hold 0.2% to 0.3%. This CDR3 contains 18 residues. Unmatched junction bases numbered 14, after V lost 4 bases and J lost 3 bases. The germline CDR1 and CDR2 sequences are SQVTM and ANQGSEA. The clonotype comes from a human donor in good health. Sequenced sample: T cells isolated from PBMCs. The V and J genes are TRBV29-1 and TRBJ2-2; TRBD2 agrees at 10 bases. The chain's CDR3 is CSVAIRLAGVSDTGELFF. CDR3 nucleotides: TGCAGCGTTGCCATCCGGCTAGCGGGAGTGTCGGACACCGGGGAGCTGTTTTTT.